This is a list of T cell receptor beta chains from one sample in a study of T cell changes during pregnancy in multiple sclerosis. Profiled with immunoSEQ multiplex PCR; TCRdb holds only in-frame clones, not every one. The sample shows roughly 93,000 clones, around 93% of them seen only once. Sequences were derived from peripheral blood, sampled before pregnancy. These receptors were obtained from a female donor with multiple sclerosis, enrolled in a pregnancy study. CDR3s include the opening cysteine and the closing phenylalanine or tryptophan. D genes are given only for firm matches. Some rows have no size entry. The others give once, few or many, or a class for an expanded clone.

j_call,d_call,v_call,clone_size,cdr3_nt,cdr3_aa
TRBJ2-5,TRBD1,TRBV5-1,NA,TGCGCCAGCAGCTTGGGTGGGACAGGACCCTTCCAAGAGACCCAGTACTTC,CASSLGGTGPFQETQYF
TRBJ2-4,TRBD2,TRBV2,NA,TGTGCCAGCAGTGAAAAGCGGGAGATCCCCCCAGCCAAAAACATTCAGTACTTC,CASSEKREIPPAKNIQYF
TRBJ1-3,TRBD1,TRBV14,NA,TGTGCCAGCAGCCAACGGACAGGGGGCAAGGGAAACACCATATATTTT,CASSQRTGGKGNTIYF
TRBJ1-2,NA,TRBV20-1,NA,TGCAGTGCCGCCCAGGGTCTCTTGGACACCTTC,CSAAQGLLDTF
TRBJ2-3,NA,TRBV9,NA,TGTGCCAGCAGCGTATCAGGGGCGGCTCTTACAGATACGCAGTATTTT,CASSVSGAALTDTQYF
TRBJ1-5,TRBD1,TRBV15,NA,TGTGCCACCAGCAGGCGCACAGGGGGACCAAATAGCAATCAGCCCCAGCATTTT,CATSRRTGGPNSNQPQHF
TRBJ2-2,NA,TRBV15,NA,TGTGCCACCAGCTCACGACTGAACACCGGGGAGCTGTTTTTT,CATSSRLNTGELFF
TRBJ1-2,TRBD1,TRBV5-1,NA,TGCGCCAGCAGCACGGACAGGGGTCTTGTGAGTGGCTACACCTTC,CASSTDRGLVSGYTF
TRBJ2-5,NA,TRBV27,NA,TGTGCCAGCAGTTTAGGAGGGGTTGGGACCCAGTACTTC,CASSLGGVGTQYF
TRBJ1-4,TRBD1,TRBV7-2,NA,TGTGCCAGCAGCGGAAAGACAGGGTTGGCTAATGAAAAACTGTTTTTT,CASSGKTGLANEKLFF
TRBJ2-5,TRBD2,TRBV10-3,NA,TGTGCCATCAGCGCTAGCGGGACGGGGGAGACCCAGTACTTC,CAISASGTGETQYF
TRBJ1-3,TRBD1,TRBV19,NA,TGTGCCAGTAGTTACGGGACAGTGCTCGAAGGAAACACCATATATTTT,CASSYGTVLEGNTIYF
TRBJ1-5,NA,TRBV15,NA,TGTGCCACTTCGGAGGAAGGGCAACGGGTGCCCCAGCATTTT,CATSEEGQRVPQHF
TRBJ1-2,TRBD1,TRBV7-6,NA,TGTGCCAGCAGCCGATACCGGACAGGGGGCGGCTATGGCTACACCTTC,CASSRYRTGGGYGYTF
TRBJ1-3,NA,TRBV6-5,NA,TGTGCCAGTGGGAGGGGAAGCTCTGGAAACACCATATATTTT,CASGRGSSGNTIYF
TRBJ2-3,TRBD2,TRBV28,once,TGTGCCAGCCTCCTAGCGGGAGGATTAGATACGCAGTATTTT,CASLLAGGLDTQYF
TRBJ2-5,TRBD2,TRBV4-3,NA,TGCGCCAGCAGCCAGGGTCATAGTAAGGGGCTAGCGGGGGCGACCCAGTACTTC,CASSQGHSKGLAGATQYF
TRBJ2-2,NA,TRBV7-9,NA,TGTGCCAGCAGCCCCCGCCGGGGCGGGGACACCGGGGAGCTGTTTTTT,CASSPRRGGDTGELFF
TRBJ2-1,TRBD1,TRBV5-1,NA,TGCGCCAGCAGGGCCCGGACAGGGATCCACAATGAGCAGTTCTTC,CASRARTGIHNEQFF
TRBJ1-3,NA,TRBV6-5,NA,TGTGCCAGCCGATTAACACCGTCCTCTGGAAACACCATATATTTT,CASRLTPSSGNTIYF
TRBJ1-2,NA,TRBV6-1,NA,TGTGCCAGCAGTGAAGCGGGGAGTGCTAACTATGGCTACACCTTC,CASSEAGSANYGYTF
TRBJ2-3,NA,TRBV7-3,NA,TGTGCCAGCAGCACGGAGTCAGTAAGCCCCCAGTATTTT,CASSTESVSPQYF
TRBJ1-5,TRBD1,TRBV4-1,NA,TGCGCCAGCAGCGACCGGGACAGTCGGAGCAATCAGCCCCAGCATTTT,CASSDRDSRSNQPQHF
TRBJ2-7,TRBD2,TRBV7-2,NA,TGTGCCAGCAGCTTATCGCGCACTAAAGCGGGGGATCTCTACGAGCAGTACTTC,CASSLSRTKAGDLYEQYF
TRBJ1-5,NA,TRBV25-1,NA,TGTGCCAGCAGCCCCCAGGGTTTGGAACAGCCCCAGCATTTT,CASSPQGLEQPQHF
TRBJ1-2,TRBD1,TRBV6-6,NA,TGTGCCAGCAGTAAGGACAGGGGTAAGGGCTACACCTTC,CASSKDRGKGYTF
TRBJ2-2,NA,TRBV29-1,NA,TGCAGCGTTGAAGTACTTGGCGGGGAGCTGTTTTTT,CSVEVLGGELFF
TRBJ2-4,NA,TRBV19,NA,TGTGCCAGTAGCCAGGGGAGGGGGAACATTCAGTACTTC,CASSQGRGNIQYF
TRBJ1-6,NA,TRBV5-4,NA,TGTGCCAGCAGCTTGCAGGGTACGGGTTCACCCCTCCACTTT,CASSLQGTGSPLHF
TRBJ1-2,NA,TRBV5-6,NA,TGTGCCAGCAGCTTGGTCAGGGTAGTAGGCGGCTACACCTTC,CASSLVRVVGGYTF
TRBJ2-7,TRBD1,TRBV2,once,TGTGCCAGCACCCTAAAGGGGACAGGGAGTTTCCACGAGCAGTACTTC,CASTLKGTGSFHEQYF
TRBJ2-5,TRBD2,TRBV5-1,NA,TGCGCCAGCAGCTCGGCCTTCAGCGGGAGAGGGGAGACCCAGTACTTC,CASSSAFSGRGETQYF
TRBJ2-7,TRBD2,TRBV28,NA,TGTGCCAGCAGACCCCTAGCGGGAGGCTTAAGCTCCTACGAGCAGTACTTC,CASRPLAGGLSSYEQYF
TRBJ1-1,NA,TRBV19,NA,TGTGCCAGTAGTATTAGTCTAAACACTGAAGCTTTCTTT,CASSISLNTEAFF
TRBJ2-1,TRBD2,TRBV2,NA,TGTGCCAGCAGCGGGACTAGCGGGAGGGCCGGGAATGAGCAGTTCTTC,CASSGTSGRAGNEQFF
TRBJ1-4,NA,TRBV12-5,NA,TGTGCTAGTGGTTTGGTCAGGTCAAATGAAAAACTGTTTTTT,CASGLVRSNEKLFF
TRBJ2-3,NA,TRBV4-2,NA,TGTGCCAGCAGCCAAGAAGCTTCTCTTGCTCGGACAGAAAGCACAGATACGCAGTATTTT,CASSQEASLARTESTDTQYF
TRBJ2-2,NA,TRBV10-1,NA,TGCGCCAGCAGTGAGCGGCAGACAGGCATCACCGGGGAGCTGTTTTTT,CASSERQTGITGELFF
TRBJ1-5,TRBD1,TRBV7-8,NA,TGTGCCAGCAGCTCCAGGGGGCGCTGGGGCAATCAGCCCCAGCATTTT,CASSSRGRWGNQPQHF
TRBJ2-1,TRBD2,TRBV9,NA,TGTGCCAGCAGCCCCAGTTCCCATCTAGCGCCCGGGAGGAATGAGCAGTTCTTC,CASSPSSHLAPGRNEQFF
TRBJ1-1,TRBD1,TRBV28,NA,TGTGCCAGCAGTCGACTACAGGGGTCGGACACTGAAGCTTTCTTT,CASSRLQGSDTEAFF